The clone carrying this TCR beta chain came up once. Its specificity is unknown. The CDR3 length is 15 residues. Germline V gene lookup returns CDR1 MNHNY and CDR2 SVGAGI (reference sequence). V was shortened by 2 bases and J by 1 base, with 11 bases between the two germline ends. This sample stems from a study of OX40 agonist ivuxolimab in advanced cancers. Whole-study context: Ivuxolimab was administered intravenously to patients at 0.01 to 10 mg/kg every 2 weeks. Broader study findings: At 0.1 to 3.0 mg/kg, clonal expansion of CD4+ and CD8+ blood T cells had occurred by week 6.

Sequencing used immunoSEQ multiplex PCR; TCRdb keeps in-frame clones, though not all of them. The data contain tens of thousands of clones, around 90% of them seen just once; the ten biggest clones take up about 1.8%. This rearrangement joins TRBV6-6 to TRBJ2-5, with D perhaps matching TRBD1 or TRBD2 (5 bases each). The sample in question was CD4+ or CD8+ T cells sorted from blood, obtained in a trial of the OX40 agonist ivuxolimab. The sequence came from an adult with an advanced solid tumor such as melanoma, head and neck, liver or kidney cancer. This CDR3 reads CASSYTGRFQETQYF. As DNA, the CDR3 is TGTGCCAGCAGTTACACGGGACGCTTCCAAGAGACCCAGTACTTC.